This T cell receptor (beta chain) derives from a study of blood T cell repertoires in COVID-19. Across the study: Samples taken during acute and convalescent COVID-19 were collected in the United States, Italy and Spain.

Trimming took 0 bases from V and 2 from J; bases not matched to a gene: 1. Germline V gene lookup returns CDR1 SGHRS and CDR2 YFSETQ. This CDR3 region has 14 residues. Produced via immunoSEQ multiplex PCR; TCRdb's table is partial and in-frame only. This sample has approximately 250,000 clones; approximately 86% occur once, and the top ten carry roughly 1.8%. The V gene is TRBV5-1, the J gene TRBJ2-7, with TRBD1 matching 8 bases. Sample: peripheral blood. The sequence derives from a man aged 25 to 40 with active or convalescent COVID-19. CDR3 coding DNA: TGCGCCAGCAGCTTGGTGGACAGGGCCTACGAGCAGTACTTC. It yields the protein CASSLVDRAYEQYF.